Each of the 30 T cell receptor beta chains below was sequenced from the same sample in a study of shared clonotypes between healthy human individuals. Assay used: immunoSEQ multiplex PCR; TCRdb lists only in-frame clones, some missing. Of more than 2,000,000 clones listed, approximately 92% are singletons. Sequencing was carried out using naive CD4+ T cells sorted from blood. The subset: CD45RA+ positively selected. The origin of the receptors is a man aged 18 to 30 in good health.

This chain uses TRBV30 with TRBJ2-5, with 7 bases that match TRBD2. This CDR3 contains 15 residues. J gave up 3 bases and V 0 bases, and 7 bases lay outside the gene matches. The germline gives CDR1 GTSNPN, CDR2 SVGIG (reference sequence). The CDR3 DNA reads TGTGCCTGGAGTGTACGGAGCGGGACCAAAGAGACCCAGTACTTC. This sequence encodes CAWSVRSGTKETQYF.

The chain links TRBV7-2 to TRBJ2-2; TRBD2 matches 9 bases. Trimming cost V 5 bases and J 0 bases; bases outside gene matches: 7. The germline V gene encodes CDR1 SGHTA and CDR2 FQGNSA. This CDR3 is built from 17 residues. The CDR3 protein is CASSPTAGGPNTGELFF. For the CDR3, the DNA is TGTGCCAGCAGCCCGACCGCGGGAGGGCCGAACACCGGGGAGCTGTTTTTT.

The chain uses TRBV10-3 and TRBJ2-3, with 10 bases aligning to TRBD1. V lost 7 bases to trimming and J lost 3 bases; unmatched junction nucleotides: 1. CDR1 is ENHRY and CDR2 is SYGVKD in the germline V gene. The CDR3 sequence is 13 residues long. The CDR3 DNA follows: TGTGCCATCATGGGACAGGGGACAGATACGCAGTATTTT. Translating gives CAIMGQGTDTQYF.

Of note for this clone: Other DNA sequences from this sample encode an identical CDR3 as well. V is TRBV10-3 and J is TRBJ1-5; possible D gene TRBD1, 6 bases. From germline, CDR1 is ENHRY and CDR2 SYGVKD. Trimming removed 6 bases from V and 3 bases from J, with 15 bases in between. The CDR3 sequence is 15 residues long. The CDR3 DNA reads TGTGCCATCAGCGACGGTGGGGGGCCCAATCAGCCCCAGCATTTT. It codes for CAISDGGGPNQPQHF.

CDR3 sequence (DNA): TGTGCCAGCAAATGGACAGAGCTTAATGAAAAACTGTTTTTT. Translated: CASKWTELNEKLFF. The chain couples TRBV18 to TRBJ1-4, with D maybe TRBD1 (6 bases). V lost 8 bases and J 4 bases, leaving 14 bases between the germline ends. Looked up from germline, CDR1 is KGHSH and CDR2 is LQKENI. This CDR3 contains 14 residues.

This sequence joins TRBV27 and TRBJ2-2; D might be TRBD2 (6 bases). The length of the CDR3 is 14 residues. Germline loops: CDR1 MNHEY, CDR2 SMNVEV (reference sequence). V lost 3 bases and J 5 bases, leaving 10 bases between the germline ends. CDR3 coding DNA: TGTGCCAGCAGTTTGGGGACTTGGACCGGGGAGCTGTTTTTT. This encodes CASSLGTWTGELFF.

Comments on this clone: Other DNA sequences in this specimen translate into the identical CDR3. This rearrangement joins TRBV18 to TRBJ2-3, with D perhaps being TRBD1 or TRBD2 (5 bases each). Looked up from germline, CDR1 is KGHSH and CDR2 is LQKENI. Deletions cut 1 base from V and 6 bases from J, with 11 bases between. The CDR3 length is 14 residues. CDR3 nucleotides: TGTGCCAGCTCACCACGCTCGGGGACGGATACGCAGTATTTT. Residues: CASSPRSGTDTQYF.

J is TRBJ1-5 and V is TRBV18; TRBD1 might be the D (5 bases). The V and J ends lost 3 bases and 3 bases respectively, with 15 bases between them. Germline V gene sequence: CDR1 KGHSH, CDR2 LQKENI. The CDR3 length is 16 residues. The CDR3 bases are TGTGCCAGCTCACCCCAACCGGGGCCCCTCAATCAGCCCCAGCATTTT. Translated, it gives CASSPQPGPLNQPQHF.

The gene calls are TRBV28 and TRBJ2-2; D remains ambiguous. V lost 4 bases and J 7 bases, leaving 16 bases between the germline ends. The CDR3 extends over 15 amino acids. Germline CDR1 is MDHEN and CDR2 is SYDVKM. CDR3 residues: CASSYRRLGGGELFF. The CDR3 coding sequence is TGTGCCAGCAGTTACAGACGCTTGGGCGGCGGGGAGCTGTTTTTT.

The chain is built from TRBV2 and TRBJ2-2; the match to TRBD1 covers 7 bases. The length of the CDR3 is 15 residues. Germline values: CDR1 SNHLY, CDR2 FYNNEI. Unmatched junction bases numbered 7, after V lost 8 bases and J lost 1 base. CDR3 sequence: CASRADRENTGELFF. The CDR3 nucleotides are TGTGCCAGCCGGGCCGACAGGGAGAACACCGGGGAGCTGTTTTTT.

V and J are TRBV5-6 and TRBJ1-2; D ambiguous. Trimming shortened V by 4 bases and J by 8 bases, and 12 bases separated the two germline ends. This CDR3 has 12 residues. Germline V gene data show CDR1 as SGHDT and CDR2 as YYEEEE. Here the CDR3 reads CASSQYLGGYTF. CDR3 nucleotide sequence: TGTGCCAGCAGCCAATACCTGGGGGGCTACACCTTC.

Comment on this clone: The identical CDR3 is also encoded by other nucleotide sequences in the sample. The chain employs TRBV11-2 and TRBJ2-3; tentatively, D is TRBD1 (5 bases). The CDR3 is 15 residues long. The V gene's germline CDR1 is SGHAT and CDR2 FQNNGV. Trimming shortened V by 1 base and J by 1 base, and 9 bases separated the two germline ends. The CDR3 coding sequence is TGTGCCAGCAGCTTAGGGGGCGCGGGCACAGATACGCAGTATTTT. Protein: CASSLGGAGTDTQYF.

The chain carries TRBV11-2 and TRBJ2-3; D is tentatively TRBD1 or TRBD2 (6 bases each). CDR1 and CDR2 from the germline V gene are SGHAT and FQNNGV. Trimming cost V 3 bases and J 7 bases, with 14 bases left between them. The CDR3 runs 14 residues. CDR3 coding DNA: TGTGCCAGCAGCTTGACGGGGGCCGACTATACGCAGTATTTT. It yields the protein CASSLTGADYTQYF.

The CDR3 here is CASNQGALGETQYF. DNA for the CDR3: TGTGCCAGCAATCAAGGGGCGTTAGGAGAGACCCAGTACTTC. The chain joins TRBV6-1 to TRBJ2-5, with TRBD1 as a possible D gene (5 bases). V lost 7 bases to trimming and J lost 4 bases, with 16 bases between them. CDR1 MNHNS and CDR2 SASEGT come from the germline V gene. The CDR3 covers 14 residues.

The V gene is TRBV28, the J gene TRBJ1-4; no clear D gene. With 5 bases removed from V and 0 bases from J, the gap between germline ends came to 16 bases. The CDR3 contains 17 residues. The germline CDR1 and CDR2 sequences are MDHEN and SYDVKM. The CDR3 DNA reads as TGTGCCAGCAGTCCTCATTTTCTATTTGCAACTAATGAAAAACTGTTTTTT. This translates into CASSPHFLFATNEKLFF.

CDR3 region: CASSLQLPGELFF. The CDR3 DNA is TGTGCCAGCAGCTTGCAGCTCCCCGGGGAGCTGTTTTTT. The chain couples TRBV5-6 to TRBJ2-2; no reliable D call. The CDR3 loop spans 13 amino acids. Trimming took 1 base from V and 6 from J, leaving 7 bases between them. From germline, CDR1 is SGHDT and CDR2 YYEEEE.

The rearrangement joins TRBV28 to TRBJ1-2; a possible D gene is TRBD1 (5 bases). This CDR3 is 12 amino acids long. The germline V and J ends were trimmed by 6 bases and 5 bases, with 10 bases remaining between them. Germline V gene sequence: CDR1 MDHEN, CDR2 SYDVKM. This CDR3 reads CASRAREYGYTF. DNA for the CDR3: TGTGCCAGCAGGGCCAGGGAGTATGGCTACACCTTC.

The chain links TRBV5-6 to TRBJ2-3, with TRBD1 matching over 11 bases. Germline V gene data show CDR1 as SGHDT and CDR2 as YYEEEE. V lost 2 bases and J lost 4; bases outside the gene matches: 6. This CDR3 is 16 amino acids long. The CDR3 region has the DNA TGTGCCAGCAGCTTCGGACAGGGGGCTAGCGCAGATACGCAGTATTTT. It specifies CASSFGQGASADTQYF.

The chain carries TRBV15 and TRBJ2-7; D might be TRBD2 (5 bases). CDR3 length: 15 amino acids. From germline, CDR1 is LNHNV and CDR2 YYDKDF (reference sequence). V was clipped by 0 bases and J by 4 bases, with 13 bases between them. CDR3 sequence: CATSREGSRDYEQYF. The CDR3 bases are TGTGCCACCAGCAGAGAAGGTAGCCGGGATTACGAGCAGTACTTC.

This clone was recorded once. The chain couples TRBV4-3 to TRBJ2-3; 9 bases align to TRBD2. The junction had 21 bases not matched to a gene; V was cut back by 4 bases and J by 1 base. This CDR3 is built from 21 residues. Germline CDR1 and CDR2: LGHNA and YSLEER. The CDR3 DNA is TGCGCCAGCAGCCCGGGGGCGAGAGGGAGTAGCGGGAGTGTTGGCACAGATACGCAGTATTTT. Encoded protein: CASSPGARGSSGSVGTDTQYF.

This clone was seen more than once but under ten times. The chain carries TRBV30 and TRBJ1-1; possible D gene TRBD1, 5 bases. The germline gives CDR1 GTSNPN, CDR2 SVGIG (reference sequence). V lost 0 bases and J 2 bases, leaving 13 bases between the germline ends. The CDR3 extends over 15 amino acids. In DNA form, the CDR3 reads TGTGCCTGGAGTGTAAGACAGAGTTTTAACACTGAAGCTTTCTTT. Its protein product is CAWSVRQSFNTEAFF.

This chain connects TRBV2 to TRBJ2-1, with 13 positions matching TRBD2. The CDR3 has 14 residues. The V and J ends lost 5 bases and 6 bases, in that order; junction bases with no gene match: 1. From germline, CDR1 is SNHLY and CDR2 FYNNEI. CDR3 amino acids: CASSRTSGSNEQFF. CDR3 nucleotides: TGTGCCAGCAGTAGGACTAGCGGGAGCAATGAGCAGTTCTTC.

Of note for this clone: The same CDR3 is also encoded by other DNA sequences in this sample. The chain is built from TRBV7-2 and TRBJ2-7; the match to TRBD1 covers 7 bases. The CDR3 spans 15 residues. CDR1 is SGHTA, CDR2 FQGNSA, per germline. V dropped 3 bases and J dropped 1; count of bases not matched to a gene: 6. The CDR3 reads CASSLGQGVSYEQYF. The CDR3 DNA sequence: TGTGCCAGCAGCTTGGGTCAGGGGGTTTCCTACGAGCAGTACTTC.

The V call is TRBV6-6, the J call TRBJ1-5, with TRBD1 as a possible D gene (6 bases). Germline CDR1 and CDR2: MNHNY and SVGAGI (reference sequence). This CDR3 has 15 residues. The V gene lost 2 bases and the J gene lost 5 bases, with 13 bases spanning the gap. The CDR3 protein is CASSYLQGIHQPQHF. In DNA form, the CDR3 reads TGTGCCAGCAGTTACCTACAGGGAATACATCAGCCCCAGCATTTT.

This clone was seen only once. The V gene is TRBV9, the J gene TRBJ2-5; 7 bases map to TRBD2. Looked up from germline, CDR1 is SGDLS and CDR2 is YYNGEE. CDR3 size: 17 residues. V was pared by 0 bases and J by 2 bases, with 10 bases of the junction left unmatched. The CDR3, as DNA: TGTGCCAGCAGCGTAGCGAGTGGTGGAGCGGGACAAGAGACCCAGTACTTC. Translating gives CASSVASGGAGQETQYF.

As for this clone: At one end the junction does not follow the germline gene, possibly because of a read error. The chain combines TRBV7-7 with TRBJ2-3; tentatively, D is TRBD2 (5 bases). This CDR3 comprises 14 residues. Germline loops: CDR1 SSHAT, CDR2 FNYEAQ (reference sequence). The CDR3 spells CASSSGPGVDTQYF. DNA of the CDR3: TGTGCTAGCAGCTCCGGACCCGGGGTGGATACGCAGTATTTT. Drawing the rest from reference TRBV7-7 and TRBJ2-3, the complete variable domain is GAGVSQSPRYKVTKRGQDVTLRCDPISSHATLYWYQQALGQGPEFLTYFNYEAQPDKSGLPSDRFSAERPEGSISTLTIQRTEQRDSAMYRCASSSGPGVDTQYFGPGTRLTVL.

V is TRBV7-9 and J is TRBJ2-7; the match to TRBD2 covers 8 bases. J was trimmed by 5 bases and V by 5 bases; bases with no gene match: 8. Germline CDR1 reads SEHNR; CDR2 reads FQNEAQ (reference sequence). The CDR3 extends over 14 amino acids. DNA of the CDR3: TGTGCCAGCAGCCGTCTCGGGGGGGGCGACGAGCAGTACTTC. Its protein product is CASSRLGGGDEQYF.

V is TRBV5-1 and J is TRBJ2-7, with D maybe TRBD1 (6 bases). This CDR3 region has 15 residues. Trimming removed 0 bases from V and 6 bases from J, with 16 bases in between. CDR1 is SGHRS, CDR2 YFSETQ, per germline. The CDR3 DNA reads TGCGCCAGCAGCTTGGCCTCGCAGGGGACCCGCGAGCAGTACTTC. As protein: CASSLASQGTREQYF.

The chain carries TRBV7-2 and TRBJ2-5; 8 bases are shared with TRBD2. CDR1 is SGHTA, CDR2 FQGNSA, per germline. The length of the CDR3 is 14 residues. Germline trimming cut 7 bases from V and 4 bases from J; bases unmatched to any gene: 8. CDR3: CASKMSGSRETQYF. The CDR3 nucleotides are TGTGCCAGCAAGATGAGCGGGAGTAGAGAGACCCAGTACTTC.

The chain joins TRBV30 to TRBJ1-4, with D perhaps TRBD1 (5 bases). Deletions cut 3 bases from V and 9 bases from J, with 20 bases between. CDR3 length equals 15 residues. Germline values: CDR1 GTSNPN, CDR2 SVGIG (reference sequence). This chain's CDR3 is CAWRTDSLLSQKLFF. Here the CDR3 DNA reads TGTGCCTGGAGAACTGACAGCCTCCTCTCCCAAAAACTGTTTTTT.